This T cell receptor (beta chain) originates from a study of regulatory T cells in long-lasting Graves disease. V lost 8 bases, J lost 0 bases, and 11 bases lay in between. Germline CDR1 is MDHEN and CDR2 is SYDVKM. This CDR3 comprises 14 residues. This clonotype came up many times. Researchers made TCR beta libraries by using iRepertoire HTBI primers and running Arm-PCR on CDR3 regions. Via MiXCR, TCRdb re-called the multiplex PCR reads, giving one row per CDR3 protein. The sample has about 520,000 distinct CDR3 sequences, approximately 12% seen once. Time point in this sample: newly diagnosed GD, antithyroid drugs for less than 3 months. Making the TCR library involved RNA that had been extracted from PBMCs. These same data were also listed under a study on T cells in Graves' hyperthyroidism and ophthalmopathy.

The sequences come from peripheral blood mononuclear cells (PBMCs), collected at new diagnosis, from a patient treated with antithyroid drugs. J is TRBJ1-3 and V is TRBV28; D remains ambiguous. This clonotype was sampled from a woman aged 30 to 39 with Graves disease. The CDR3 DNA is TGTGCCAGCGCCGGACTGCACTCTGGAAACACCATATATTTT. As protein: CASAGLHSGNTIYF.